Listed below are T cell receptor beta chains from one sample, sequenced in a study of Graves' ophthalmopathy and Graves' hyperthyroidism. TCRdb re-derived calls from the multiplex PCR reads in MiXCR, one entry per CDR3 protein. The sample carries approximately 150,000 distinct CDR3 sequences, under 45% recorded once. Sequenced input: peripheral blood. The source is a man aged 30 to 39 with Graves' ophthalmopathy. Both conserved end residues are part of each CDR3. Each record gives: J gene, V gene, D gene, clone size, CDR3 DNA, CDR3 protein. The D gene is left open where the match is weak. Clone size is shown for a subset of rows, as once, few, many or a class of expanded clone.

>TRBJ1-2|TRBV6-2/TRBV6-3|TRBD1|NA
TGTGCCAGCAGGGCCCGGACAGGGTTCAACTATGGCTACACCTTC
CASRARTGFNYGYTF
>TRBJ2-7|TRBV6-2/TRBV6-3|NA|many
TGTGCCAGCAGTTACTCGAGTGCGTCCTACGAGCAGTACTTC
CASSYSSASYEQYF
>TRBJ1-5|TRBV11-2|NA|NA
TGTGCCAGCAGCTTAGACGGAGGGCAGCACAATCAGCCCCAGCATTTT
CASSLDGGQHNQPQHF
>TRBJ2-7|TRBV27|TRBD1|many
TGTGCCAGCATAGGGACAGGGGCCTACGAGCAGTACTTC
CASIGTGAYEQYF
>TRBJ1-3|TRBV11-2|NA|NA
TGTGCCAGCAGCTTAGGACAGACGAACACCATATATTTT
CASSLGQTNTIYF
>TRBJ1-2|TRBV5-4|NA|many
TGTGCCAGCAGCGCTCATCCGGATGGCTACACCTTC
CASSAHPDGYTF
>TRBJ1-2|TRBV12-3/TRBV12-4|NA|NA
TGTGCCAGCAGTTACTCTGGGACCCTAGCTAACTATGGCTACACCTTC
CASSYSGTLANYGYTF
>TRBJ2-7|TRBV6-2/TRBV6-3|TRBD2|many
TGTGCCAGCATTCGAGGCGGGAGCTCCTACGAGCAGTACTTC
CASIRGGSSYEQYF
>TRBJ2-6|TRBV6-1|TRBD2|many
TGTGCCAGCAGTGAACTAGCGGGCTCTGGGGCCAACGTCCTGACTTTC
CASSELAGSGANVLTF
>TRBJ1-1|TRBV6-1|NA|NA
TGTGCCAGCAGTCGACAGTTGGTCGCGAACACTGAAGCTTTCTTT
CASSRQLVANTEAFF
>TRBJ2-7|TRBV6-2/TRBV6-3|NA|NA
TGTGCCAGCAGTTACTCCCCGATGGGCTCCTACGAGCAGTACTTC
CASSYSPMGSYEQYF
>TRBJ1-5|TRBV18|NA|many
TGTGCCAGCTCCAGAGCTTTCCGGGACAGCAATCAGCCCCAGCATTTT
CASSRAFRDSNQPQHF
>TRBJ1-5|TRBV24-1|NA|NA
TGTGCCACCAGTGACGGAACTCGCAATCAGCCCCAGCATTTT
CATSDGTRNQPQHF
>TRBJ2-5|TRBV19|NA|NA
TGTGCCAGTAGCCTGAGGACAGACCAAGAGACCCAGTACTTC
CASSLRTDQETQYF
>TRBJ2-7|TRBV20-1|TRBD1|many
TGCAGTGCGCGACAGGGCCCCAGCGAGCAGTACTTC
CSARQGPSEQYF
>TRBJ2-7|TRBV10-3|TRBD1|few
TGTGCCACTAAAGGGACAGAGAGCTACGAGCAGTACTTC
CATKGTESYEQYF
>TRBJ2-7|TRBV12-3/TRBV12-4|TRBD2|many
TGTGCCAGCCTAGGCGGGAGCTCCTACGAGCAGTACTTC
CASLGGSSYEQYF
>TRBJ2-7|TRBV6-5|TRBD1|many
TGTGCCAGCAGTCCTCAACCGGGACAGGGGACCTACGAGCAGTACTTC
CASSPQPGQGTYEQYF